These T cell receptor beta chains were read from a single sample in a study of OX40 agonist ivuxolimab in advanced cancers. The data were produced by immunoSEQ multiplex PCR, yet TCRdb's version contains in-frame clones alone and is incomplete. The table records tens of thousands of clones, around 83% of them present only once. Sequenced material: CD4+ or CD8+ T cells sorted from blood, taken in a trial of the OX40 agonist ivuxolimab. These receptors all come from an adult with an advanced solid tumor such as melanoma, head and neck, liver or kidney cancer. Both conserved end residues are part of each CDR3. Fields, in order: V gene, J gene, CDR3 length, D gene, clone size, CDR3 DNA, CDR3 protein. A D gene is named only where the DNA matches it firmly. Clone size is not always given. Where it is, it says once, few, many or a class for expanded clones.

V gene: TRBV6-5
J gene: TRBJ1-2
CDR3 length: 13
D gene: NA
clone size: NA
CDR3 DNA: TGTGCCAGCAGTGAACAGGCTTTCTATGGCTACACCTTC
CDR3 protein: CASSEQAFYGYTF

V gene: TRBV6-1
J gene: TRBJ2-7
CDR3 length: 13
D gene: NA
clone size: NA
CDR3 DNA: TGTGCCAGCAGTGAATTGGACAGCTACGAGCAGTACTTC
CDR3 protein: CASSELDSYEQYF

V gene: TRBV5-6
J gene: TRBJ1-1
CDR3 length: 14
D gene: NA
clone size: NA
CDR3 DNA: TGTGCCAGCAGCTTGGTGGGAGGGAACACTGAAGCTTTCTTT
CDR3 protein: CASSLVGGNTEAFF

V gene: TRBV7-6
J gene: TRBJ2-1
CDR3 length: 19
D gene: TRBD2
clone size: NA
CDR3 DNA: TGTGCCAGCAGCTTCTTCCCCCCCCCTGCGGGGGACGTTTCGGATGAGCAGTTCTTC
CDR3 protein: CASSFFPPPAGDVSDEQFF

V gene: TRBV7-2
J gene: TRBJ2-1
CDR3 length: 14
D gene: NA
clone size: NA
CDR3 DNA: TGTGCCAGCAGCCCCAGGCTAGCCTGGAATGAGCAGTTCTTC
CDR3 protein: CASSPRLAWNEQFF

V gene: TRBV7-9
J gene: TRBJ2-3
CDR3 length: 14
D gene: TRBD1
clone size: NA
CDR3 DNA: TGTGCCAGCAGCTTACCAGGGGGCGGGGATACGCAGTATTTT
CDR3 protein: CASSLPGGGDTQYF

V gene: TRBV4-3
J gene: TRBJ2-7
CDR3 length: 18
D gene: NA
clone size: NA
CDR3 DNA: TGCGCCAGCAGCCCACAGCCCCCCGGGGGCCAGAGCTCCTACGAGCAGTACTTC
CDR3 protein: CASSPQPPGGQSSYEQYF

V gene: TRBV5-5
J gene: TRBJ2-7
CDR3 length: 14
D gene: NA
clone size: NA
CDR3 DNA: TGTGCCAGCAGCACTCCTCGAGGTGTTGGCGAGCAGTACTTC
CDR3 protein: CASSTPRGVGEQYF

V gene: TRBV19
J gene: TRBJ1-3
CDR3 length: 15
D gene: NA
clone size: few
CDR3 DNA: TGTGCCAGTCTCGGCGGCCTGTCCTCTGGAAACACCATATATTTT
CDR3 protein: CASLGGLSSGNTIYF

V gene: TRBV5-8
J gene: TRBJ2-7
CDR3 length: 11
D gene: NA
clone size: NA
CDR3 DNA: TGTGCCAGCAGCTTAACAGGGGAGCAGTACTTC
CDR3 protein: CASSLTGEQYF

V gene: TRBV18
J gene: TRBJ1-2
CDR3 length: 13
D gene: NA
clone size: NA
CDR3 DNA: TGTGCCAGCTCACCACAGGACCGGTTTGGCTACACCTTC
CDR3 protein: CASSPQDRFGYTF

V gene: TRBV5-1
J gene: TRBJ2-5
CDR3 length: 12
D gene: NA
clone size: NA
CDR3 DNA: TGCGCCAGCAGCTTGCCGACGGAGACCCAGTACTTC
CDR3 protein: CASSLPTETQYF

V gene: TRBV18
J gene: TRBJ2-2
CDR3 length: 16
D gene: TRBD1
clone size: once
CDR3 DNA: TGTGCCAGCTCACAGGGACAGGGTACCGCGCCGGGGGAGCTGTTTTTT
CDR3 protein: CASSQGQGTAPGELFF

V gene: TRBV7-2
J gene: TRBJ2-7
CDR3 length: 14
D gene: TRBD1
clone size: NA
CDR3 DNA: TGTGCCAGCAGCCTCGGGACAGACTCCTACGAGCAGTACTTC
CDR3 protein: CASSLGTDSYEQYF

V gene: TRBV15
J gene: TRBJ1-4
CDR3 length: 15
D gene: NA
clone size: NA
CDR3 DNA: TGTGCCACCAGTACGATGGGGTCAACTAATGAAAAACTGTTTTTT
CDR3 protein: CATSTMGSTNEKLFF

V gene: TRBV7-2
J gene: TRBJ1-1
CDR3 length: 13
D gene: NA
clone size: NA
CDR3 DNA: TGTGCCAGCAGCCCTGGACAGAACACTGAAGCTTTCTTT
CDR3 protein: CASSPGQNTEAFF

V gene: TRBV20-1
J gene: TRBJ1-1
CDR3 length: 11
D gene: NA
clone size: NA
CDR3 DNA: TGCAGTGCTAGACAGACCGGGGAAGCTTTCTTT
CDR3 protein: CSARQTGEAFF

V gene: TRBV4-1
J gene: TRBJ2-3
CDR3 length: 17
D gene: TRBD2
clone size: once
CDR3 DNA: TGCGCCAGCAGCCAAGGAGGGGCGGGGGGCGGCACAGATACGCAGTATTTT
CDR3 protein: CASSQGGAGGGTDTQYF

V gene: TRBV4-1
J gene: TRBJ2-1
CDR3 length: 16
D gene: NA
clone size: NA
CDR3 DNA: TGCGCCAGCAGCCAACCAAGAAGGGGGGCTAACAATGAGCAGTTCTTC
CDR3 protein: CASSQPRRGANNEQFF

V gene: TRBV7-2
J gene: TRBJ2-3
CDR3 length: 15
D gene: TRBD2
clone size: NA
CDR3 DNA: TGTGCCAGCAGCCGACTAGCGGGGGAAATAGATACGCAGTATTTT
CDR3 protein: CASSRLAGEIDTQYF

V gene: TRBV6-5
J gene: TRBJ1-2
CDR3 length: 14
D gene: TRBD1
clone size: NA
CDR3 DNA: TGTGCCAGCAGTCGACAGGGAGCAGGGTATGGCTACACCTTC
CDR3 protein: CASSRQGAGYGYTF

V gene: TRBV6-1
J gene: TRBJ2-2
CDR3 length: 13
D gene: NA
clone size: NA
CDR3 DNA: TGTGCCAGCCGCCGGGACATCGGCGGGGAGCTGTTTTTT
CDR3 protein: CASRRDIGGELFF